The sequence of this T cell receptor beta chain was determined in a study of T cells after yellow fever vaccination. In TCRdb, the 5' RACE reads were re-called with MiXCR into one record per CDR3 protein. This table holds roughly 120,000 distinct CDR3 sequences, around 7.4% found once. Ten or more counts support this clonotype. The input for sequencing was CD4+ T cells sorted from PBMCs, taken around 10 days after the first yellow fever vaccination. This sequence was found in a man aged 18 to 29 who received the YFV17D yellow fever vaccine.

The CDR3 sequence: CASGETSTDTQYF. In DNA form, the CDR3 reads TGTGCCAGCGGGGAAACTAGCACAGATACGCAGTATTTT. This sequence joins TRBV12-3 or TRBV12-4 and TRBJ2-3; D remains ambiguous. This CDR3 has 13 amino acids. Trimming removed 8 bases at V and 0 bases at J, with 9 bases between.